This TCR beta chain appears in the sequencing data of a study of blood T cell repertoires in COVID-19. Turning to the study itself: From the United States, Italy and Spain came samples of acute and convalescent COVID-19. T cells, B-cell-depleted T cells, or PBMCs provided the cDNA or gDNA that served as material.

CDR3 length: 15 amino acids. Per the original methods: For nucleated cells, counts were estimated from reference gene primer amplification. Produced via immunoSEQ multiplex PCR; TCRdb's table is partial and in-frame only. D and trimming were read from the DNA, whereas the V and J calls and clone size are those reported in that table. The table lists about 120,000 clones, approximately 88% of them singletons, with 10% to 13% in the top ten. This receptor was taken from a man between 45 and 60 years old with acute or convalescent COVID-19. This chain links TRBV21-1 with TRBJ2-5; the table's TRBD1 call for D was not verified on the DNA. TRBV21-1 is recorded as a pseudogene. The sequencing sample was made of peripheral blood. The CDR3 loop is CASSKTHGTSKTQYF. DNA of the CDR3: TGTGCCAGCAGCAAAACTCACGGGACATCTAAGACCCAGTACTTC.